What follows are 18 T cell receptor beta chains derived from one specimen sequenced in a study of T cells in Graves' hyperthyroidism and ophthalmopathy. The TCR beta CDR3 regions underwent amplification using RNA transcripts as the source. Primed by the HTBI set, a first-round RT-PCR was run on the TCR CDR3. TCRdb reanalysed the multiplex PCR reads using MiXCR and keeps one entry per CDR3 protein. The sample contains about half a million distinct CDR3 sequences, 15% to 20% of which appear only once. Specimen: blood. Receptors originate from a woman in her thirties with Graves' ophthalmopathy.

The chain combines TRBV19 with TRBJ2-5; TRBD1 aligns across 8 bases. This CDR3 region has 18 residues. V shed 5 bases and J 2 bases; nucleotides not matched to a gene: 16. Germline V CDR1 and CDR2: LNHDA, SQIVND (reference sequence). The CDR3 DNA reads as TGTGCCAGTAGTGAGAGACAGGGGCTCCAAGGACAACAAGAGACCCAGTACTTC. It encodes CASSERQGLQGQQETQYF.

The sample holds a few counts of this clonotype. The chain carries TRBV7-9 and TRBJ2-1; D gene unclear. This CDR3 is 15 amino acids long. Germline lookup yields CDR1 SEHNR and CDR2 FQNEAQ (reference sequence). V lost 5 bases, J lost 2 bases, and 13 bases lay in between. The CDR3 DNA reads as TGTGCCAGCAGCGCCGACCAGAGTCCCTACAATGAGCAGTTCTTC. Translating gives CASSADQSPYNEQFF.

This chain connects TRBV4-3 to TRBJ2-1; TRBD1 agrees at 7 bases. J lost 0 bases, V lost 3 bases, and 2 bases had no gene match. The V gene's germline CDR1 is LGHNA and CDR2 YSLEER. The CDR3 runs to 15 residues. The CDR3 here is CASSQGQNSYNEQFF. For the CDR3, the DNA is TGCGCCAGCAGCCAGGGACAGAACTCCTACAATGAGCAGTTCTTC.

Points on this clonotype: A read error may account for a junction end that differs from germline. V gene TRBV12-3 or TRBV12-4 combines with J gene TRBJ1-2; D remains ambiguous. This CDR3 is built from 13 residues. Here the CDR3 reads CDSSLAGLHVYTF. The DNA for the CDR3 is TGTGACAGCAGCCTGGCCGGGCTGCACGTCTACACCTTC.

This clonotype was found many times. The chain employs TRBV20-1 and TRBJ2-3; 10 bases map to TRBD2. The CDR3 covers 16 residues. Trimming cost V 6 bases and J 5 bases; bases outside gene matches: 14. Germline V CDR1 and CDR2: DFQATT, SNEGSKA (reference sequence). CDR3 coding DNA: TGCAGTGCCCCACATATGCCTAGCGGGAGTTTAGATACGCAGTATTTT. Translated, it gives CSAPHMPSGSLDTQYF.

There are a few counts of this clonotype. The V gene is TRBV9, the J gene TRBJ2-7; TRBD1 matches 9 bases. Germline V CDR1 and CDR2: SGDLS, YYNGEE. The length of the CDR3 is 13 residues. V lost 3 bases and J lost 6; bases outside the gene matches: 4. The CDR3 DNA sequence: TGTGCCAGCAGCGCAACAGGGGGCCGCGAGCAGTACTTC. This translates into CASSATGGREQYF. The whole variable domain, remainder taken from reference TRBV9 and TRBJ2-7, is DSGVTQTPKHLITATGQRVTLRCSPRSGDLSVYWYQQSLDQGLQFLIQYYNGEERAKGNILERFSAQQFPDLHSELNLSSLELGDSALYFCASSATGGREQYFGPGTRLTVT.

V and J are TRBV18 and TRBJ1-1; tentative D call: TRBD1 (6 bases). The CDR3 sequence is 15 residues long. In germline, CDR1 is KGHSH, CDR2 LQKENI. Trimming cost V 5 bases and J 5 bases, with 18 bases left between them. The CDR3 region has the DNA TGTGCCAGCTCATCAGGAGCGGGGGCGGGTACTGAAGCTTTCTTT. Translated, it gives CASSSGAGAGTEAFF.

This clonotype was detected a few times. This chain joins TRBV5-1 and TRBJ2-5, with TRBD1 matching 11 bases. CDR3 length equals 14 residues. The trim removed 7 bases at V and 3 bases at J, leaving 5 bases unmatched. Germline assignment: CDR1 SGHRS and CDR2 YFSETQ. The CDR3 nucleotides read TGCGCCAGCCGTCGGACAGGGGGCGAAGAGACCCAGTACTTC. Its translation is CASRRTGGEETQYF.

This clonotype was counted ten times or more. The chain joins TRBV15 to TRBJ2-5; D is perhaps TRBD2 (5 bases). Trimming cost V 1 base and J 2 bases, with 8 bases left between them. The CDR3 sequence is 14 residues long. Germline CDR1 and CDR2: LNHNV and YYDKDF (reference sequence). The CDR3 sequence: CATSRVLGQETQYF. The CDR3 region has the DNA TGTGCCACCAGCAGAGTACTAGGGCAAGAGACCCAGTACTTC.

The CDR3, as DNA: TGTGCCAGCAGCCGACCGGGACTAGCCTCTGATGAGCAGTTCTTC. This gives the protein CASSRPGLASDEQFF. The chain uses TRBV7-9 and TRBJ2-1; 9 bases agree with TRBD2. Trimming cost V 5 bases and J 8 bases; bases outside gene matches: 10. The CDR3 totals 15 residues. Germline CDR1 SEHNR, CDR2 FQNEAQ (reference sequence).

The table lists this clonotype with many counts. This chain joins TRBV20-1 and TRBJ2-3, with 9 bases matching TRBD2. Germline CDR1 is DFQATT and CDR2 is SNEGSKA (reference sequence). The CDR3 consists of 14 residues. Trimming cost V 3 bases and J 3 bases; bases outside gene matches: 4. The CDR3 bases are TGCAGTGCTAGTGCGGGAGGGCGGACAGATACGCAGTATTTT. Amino acids: CSASAGGRTDTQYF.

The chain carries TRBV30 and TRBJ2-7; TRBD2 aligns across 14 bases. CDR1 is GTSNPN and CDR2 is SVGIG in the germline V gene (reference sequence). The CDR3 extends over 14 amino acids. Germline trimming cut 2 bases from V and 6 bases from J; bases unmatched to any gene: 3. The CDR3 nucleotides read TGTGCCTGGAGTCGACTAGCGGGAGGGCGCGAGCAGTACTTC. Translation: CAWSRLAGGREQYF.

This clonotype was seen many times. CDR3 sequence reads: CASTGTGGPLYEQYF. As DNA, the CDR3 is TGTGCCAGCACCGGGACGGGAGGGCCTCTCTACGAGCAGTACTTC. The rearrangement joins TRBV6-2 or TRBV6-3 to TRBJ2-7, with TRBD2 matching over 8 bases. After removal of 7 bases from V and 3 bases from J, the junction contained 11 bases not matched to a gene. Per germline, CDR1 MNHEY and CDR2 SVGEGT. The CDR3 totals 15 residues.

This clonotype showed up many times. This sequence joins TRBV28 and TRBJ2-7; TRBD2 matches at 9 bases. V lost 5 bases to trimming and J lost 2 bases; unmatched junction nucleotides: 10. The CDR3 is made up of 16 amino acids. Germline CDR1 is MDHEN and CDR2 is SYDVKM. CDR3 bases: TGTGCCAGCAGTACCTGGGTAGCGGGAGAAACCTACGAGCAGTACTTC. This translates into CASSTWVAGETYEQYF.

The sample holds many counts of this clonotype. The rearrangement joins TRBV11-3 to TRBJ2-7; D may be TRBD1 (6 bases). V was shortened by 2 bases and J by 2 bases, with 10 bases between the two germline ends. This CDR3 spans 14 amino acids. In germline, CDR1 is SGHNT, CDR2 YENEEA. CDR3 amino acids: CASSLRQATYEQYF. Written as DNA, the CDR3 is TGTGCCAGCAGCTTACGACAGGCCACCTACGAGCAGTACTTC.

Written as DNA, the CDR3 is TGTGCCAGCAGCCGGAATCGAGGAGGCTACACCTTC. It codes for CASSRNRGGYTF. The chain has TRBV5-4 and TRBJ1-2, with D unresolved. Trimming cost V 4 bases and J 8 bases, with 12 bases left between them. Germline loops: CDR1 SGHNT, CDR2 YYREEE (reference sequence). The length of the CDR3 is 12 residues.

The rearrangement joins TRBV6-1 to TRBJ2-7, with a weak D call TRBD1 (6 bases). Deletions cut 5 bases from V and 1 base from J, with 12 bases between. This CDR3 is 14 amino acids long. CDR1 is MNHNS and CDR2 is SASEGT in the germline V gene. CDR3 protein: CASSLQQGSYEQYF. Written as DNA, the CDR3 is TGTGCCAGCAGTTTACAACAGGGTTCCTACGAGCAGTACTTC.

This clonotype was seen repeatedly, ten times or more. V gene TRBV20-1 combines with J gene TRBJ2-3, with 7 bases fitting TRBD2. This CDR3 is 17 amino acids long. Trimming at V came to 0 bases and at J to 0 bases, leaving 9 bases not matched to a gene. Germline V lookup: CDR1 DFQATT, CDR2 SNEGSKA (reference sequence). In nucleotides, the CDR3 is TGCAGTGCTAGAGATGAACCTAGCGGAATTAGCACAGATACGCAGTATTTT. It is translated as CSARDEPSGISTDTQYF.